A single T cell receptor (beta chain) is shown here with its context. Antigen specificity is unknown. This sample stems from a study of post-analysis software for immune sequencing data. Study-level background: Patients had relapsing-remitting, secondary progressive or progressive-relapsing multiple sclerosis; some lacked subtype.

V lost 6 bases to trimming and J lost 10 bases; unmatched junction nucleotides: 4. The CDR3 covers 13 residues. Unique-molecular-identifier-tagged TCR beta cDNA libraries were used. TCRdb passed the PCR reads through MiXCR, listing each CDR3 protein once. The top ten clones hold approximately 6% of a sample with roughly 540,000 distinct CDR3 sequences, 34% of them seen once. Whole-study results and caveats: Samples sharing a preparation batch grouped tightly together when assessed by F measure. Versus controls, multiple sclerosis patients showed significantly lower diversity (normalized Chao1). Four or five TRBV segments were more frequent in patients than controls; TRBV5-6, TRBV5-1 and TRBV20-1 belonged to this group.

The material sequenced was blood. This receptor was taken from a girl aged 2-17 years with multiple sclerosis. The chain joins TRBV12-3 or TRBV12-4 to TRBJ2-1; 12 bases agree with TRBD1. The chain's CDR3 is CASRGTGGYEQFF. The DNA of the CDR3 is TGTGCCAGCAGGGGGACAGGGGGCTACGAGCAGTTCTTC.